This is a list of T cell receptor beta chains from one sample in a study of vaccination and CD4 T cells after COVID-19. A single record per CDR3 protein comes from TCRdb applying MiXCR to the PCR reads. The sample includes around 19,000 distinct CDR3 sequences, roughly 50% of them seen just once. Antigens of these TCRs are unknown. The sequenced sample was CD4+ T cells from blood, cultured in vitro. These receptors came from a human donor who had recovered from COVID-19. Each CDR3 is given with its conserved first and last residue. Each record gives: J gene, D gene, clone size, CDR3 length, V gene, CDR3 DNA, CDR3 protein. The D gene is left open where the match is weak. Clone size appears in some rows only: once, few, many, or a class for an expanded clone.

J: TRBJ2-6
D: TRBD2
size: .
length: 18
V: TRBV6-1
DNA: TGTGCCAGCTACGAAACTAGCGGGGGTCACTCTGGGGCCAACGTCCTGACTTTC
CDR3: CASYETSGGHSGANVLTF

J: TRBJ2-1
D: TRBD2
size: .
length: 12
V: TRBV11-3
DNA: TGTGCCAGCAGCCGAGCGGGGGGAGAGCAGTTCTTC
CDR3: CASSRAGGEQFF

J: TRBJ2-1
D: .
size: .
length: 13
V: TRBV2
DNA: TGTGCCAGCCACCGGGACCCCTACAATGAGCAGTTCTTC
CDR3: CASHRDPYNEQFF

J: TRBJ2-7
D: TRBD2
size: .
length: 15
V: TRBV27
DNA: TGTGCCAGCAGCTCTACTAGCGGGAGACGTGACGAGCAGTACTTC
CDR3: CASSSTSGRRDEQYF

J: TRBJ1-1
D: TRBD1
size: .
length: 15
V: TRBV5-1
DNA: TGCGCCAGCTCCAGGGGGTGGGGAATTGGCACTGAAGCTTTCTTT
CDR3: CASSRGWGIGTEAFF

J: TRBJ2-7
D: .
size: .
length: 14
V: TRBV5-1
DNA: TGCGCCAGCAGCCCGACCGGGACGGTTTACGAGCAGTACTTC
CDR3: CASSPTGTVYEQYF

J: TRBJ2-1
D: .
size: .
length: 16
V: TRBV10-2
DNA: TGCGCCAGCAGCCGAGTTGAGACAGAGCTCAACAATGAGCAGTTCTTC
CDR3: CASSRVETELNNEQFF

J: TRBJ2-7
D: TRBD2
size: few
length: 14
V: TRBV6-1
DNA: TGTGCCAGCGGGGATCTCCGGGGGGGCCGCGAGCAGTACTTC
CDR3: CASGDLRGGREQYF

J: TRBJ1-3
D: .
size: .
length: 14
V: TRBV6-5
DNA: TGTGCCAGCAGTTACTCACAAGCGGCAGGGCAGCCCATTTTT
CDR3: CASSYSQAAGQPIF

J: TRBJ1-2
D: TRBD1
size: .
length: 18
V: TRBV19
DNA: TGTGCCAGTTCCAGCCTCTCTGGACAGGGGGCGCTAGGCTATGGCTACACCTTC
CDR3: CASSSLSGQGALGYGYTF

J: TRBJ2-5
D: TRBD1
size: .
length: 17
V: TRBV7-2
DNA: TGTGCCAGCAGCTTAGATGGGTCAGGGGGTTTCCAAGAGACCCAGTACTTC
CDR3: CASSLDGSGGFQETQYF

J: TRBJ1-6
D: TRBD1
size: .
length: 15
V: TRBV6-1
DNA: TGTGCCAGCAGGGCTCCGGGACAGGGAGATTCACCCCTCCACTTT
CDR3: CASRAPGQGDSPLHF

J: TRBJ2-5
D: .
size: .
length: 12
V: TRBV29-1
DNA: TGCAGCGTTGGGTCGAGGCAAGAGACCCAGTACTTC
CDR3: CSVGSRQETQYF

J: TRBJ2-3
D: .
size: .
length: 17
V: TRBV7-2
DNA: TGTGCCAGCAGCTCCCTCCTCCGACAGGGAGGAGAAGATACGCAGTATTTT
CDR3: CASSSLLRQGGEDTQYF

J: TRBJ1-5
D: .
size: .
length: 13
V: TRBV2
DNA: TGTGCCAGCAGTGAGCCTCGCCCGCAGCCCCAGCATTTT
CDR3: CASSEPRPQPQHF

J: TRBJ2-2
D: .
size: .
length: 16
V: TRBV6-1
DNA: TGTGCCAGCAGTGAAGTCTTCCGAACGAACACCGGGGAGCTGTTTTTT
CDR3: CASSEVFRTNTGELFF

J: TRBJ1-2
D: .
size: .
length: 19
V: TRBV7-9
DNA: TGTGCCAGCAGCCCACTAGGGTGGAGTCGGCGTATCAGGGACTATGGCTACACCTTC
CDR3: CASSPLGWSRRIRDYGYTF

J: TRBJ1-2
D: TRBD1
size: .
length: 13
V: TRBV28
DNA: TGTGCCAGCAGTACGACAGGGGGCTATGGCTACACCTTC
CDR3: CASSTTGGYGYTF

J: TRBJ1-6
D: .
size: few
length: 17
V: TRBV6-1
DNA: TGTGCCAGCAGTGAATGGGCAGGGTCGGTTCGTAATTCACCCCTCCACTTT
CDR3: CASSEWAGSVRNSPLHF

J: TRBJ1-5
D: TRBD1
size: .
length: 16
V: TRBV27
DNA: TGTGCCAGCAGTAAGACAGGGAGAACTAGCAATCAGCCCCAGCATTTT
CDR3: CASSKTGRTSNQPQHF

J: TRBJ2-7
D: .
size: .
length: 12
V: TRBV7-2
DNA: TGTGCCAGCAGCTTAGTTTTGTACGAGCAGTACTTC
CDR3: CASSLVLYEQYF

J: TRBJ1-2
D: TRBD1
size: few
length: 14
V: TRBV6-1
DNA: TGTGCCAGCAGGGGACAGGGGGCGAACTATGGCTACACCTTC
CDR3: CASRGQGANYGYTF

J: TRBJ1-6
D: .
size: once
length: 17
V: TRBV7-9
DNA: TGTGCCAGCAGCTTAGGCCAAATGAGTCAGGGTGGATCACCCCTCCACTTT
CDR3: CASSLGQMSQGGSPLHF

J: TRBJ2-1
D: TRBD2
size: .
length: 13
V: TRBV20-1
DNA: TGCAGTGCCCTAATTAGCGGGAACGATGAGCAGTTCTTC
CDR3: CSALISGNDEQFF

J: TRBJ2-3
D: .
size: medium-sized
length: 13
V: TRBV27
DNA: TGTGCCAGCAGGCCACACGTCACAGATACGCAGTATTTT
CDR3: CASRPHVTDTQYF

J: TRBJ1-5
D: .
size: .
length: 14
V: TRBV6-5
DNA: TGTGCCAGCAGTCCCTCGAGGGGCAATCAGCCCCAGCATTTT
CDR3: CASSPSRGNQPQHF

J: TRBJ1-2
D: .
size: few
length: 14
V: TRBV7-2
DNA: TGTGCCAGCAGCTCGCGACAGGCCATGTATGGCTACACCTTC
CDR3: CASSSRQAMYGYTF

J: TRBJ2-3
D: .
size: once
length: 15
V: TRBV7-9
DNA: TGTGCCAGCAGCTTAAGGTTACAGGGTGAAGATACGCAGTATTTT
CDR3: CASSLRLQGEDTQYF

J: TRBJ2-2
D: .
size: .
length: 16
V: TRBV24-1
DNA: TGTGCCACCAGCCCATTCGGGACAAAGAACACCGGGGAGCTGTTTTTT
CDR3: CATSPFGTKNTGELFF

J: TRBJ2-2
D: .
size: .
length: 17
V: TRBV28
DNA: TGTGCCAGCAGTTTCATGCGAAGAGCCTCGAACACCGGGGAGCTGTTTTTT
CDR3: CASSFMRRASNTGELFF

J: TRBJ2-5
D: .
size: .
length: 12
V: TRBV19
DNA: TGTGCCAGTAGTATAAATGCGGAGACCCAGTACTTC
CDR3: CASSINAETQYF

J: TRBJ2-3
D: .
size: once
length: 14
V: TRBV9
DNA: TGTGCCAGCAGCTACTATGGAGGCACAGATACGCAGTATTTT
CDR3: CASSYYGGTDTQYF

J: TRBJ1-3
D: .
size: once
length: 16
V: TRBV12-3/TRBV12-4
DNA: TGTGCCAGCAGTCCGGGGAGCGGGAGCTCTGGAAACACCATATATTTT
CDR3: CASSPGSGSSGNTIYF

J: TRBJ2-3
D: .
size: few
length: 16
V: TRBV7-6
DNA: TGTGCCAGCAGCTTAGGCCCCACCTCTAGCGCGGATACGCAGTATTTT
CDR3: CASSLGPTSSADTQYF

J: TRBJ2-1
D: TRBD2
size: .
length: 14
V: TRBV12-3/TRBV12-4
DNA: TGTGCCAGCAGCACGGGGGGAGGGTGGAATGAGCAGTTCTTC
CDR3: CASSTGGGWNEQFF

J: TRBJ1-2
D: .
size: few
length: 16
V: TRBV5-1
DNA: TGCGCCAGCAGCTTGGAGTTACAGGTACCGGCCTATGGCTACACCTTC
CDR3: CASSLELQVPAYGYTF

J: TRBJ1-5
D: TRBD1
size: few
length: 17
V: TRBV6-1
DNA: TGTGCCAGCAGTGAATTTTCCGGGACAGGAGGAAATCAGCCCCAGCATTTT
CDR3: CASSEFSGTGGNQPQHF

J: TRBJ2-5
D: TRBD2
size: .
length: 15
V: TRBV6-1
DNA: TGTGCCAGCAGGACACTAGCGGGGGGTTATGAGACCCAGTACTTC
CDR3: CASRTLAGGYETQYF

J: TRBJ1-5
D: .
size: .
length: 16
V: TRBV2
DNA: TGTGCCAGTAAAACGGGGATTTATGATAGCAATCAGCCCCAGCATTTT
CDR3: CASKTGIYDSNQPQHF

J: TRBJ1-4
D: .
size: .
length: 14
V: TRBV5-1
DNA: TGCGCCAGCAGCTTAAGCAGTCCCAATGAAAAACTGTTTTTT
CDR3: CASSLSSPNEKLFF

J: TRBJ1-5
D: .
size: .
length: 14
V: TRBV12-3/TRBV12-4
DNA: TGTGCCAGCAGTTTCGGCAGGAGGGCTCAGCCCCAGCATTTT
CDR3: CASSFGRRAQPQHF

J: TRBJ2-1
D: .
size: .
length: 16
V: TRBV7-6
DNA: TGTGCCAGCAGCCCGGTCGTAGTCCATCGCTACAATGAGCAGTTCTTC
CDR3: CASSPVVVHRYNEQFF

J: TRBJ2-5
D: TRBD1
size: few
length: 17
V: TRBV27
DNA: TGTGCCAGCAGTTTAACAGGGGCCGGGGCAGCTCAAGAGACCCAGTACTTC
CDR3: CASSLTGAGAAQETQYF

J: TRBJ1-1
D: .
size: .
length: 15
V: TRBV7-8
DNA: TGTGCCAGCAGCTTAGCAGGGGCGAGAGTCACTGAAGCTTTCTTT
CDR3: CASSLAGARVTEAFF

J: TRBJ1-5
D: .
size: few
length: 10
V: TRBV28
DNA: TGTGCCAGCCCGGCGCAGCCCCAGCATTTT
CDR3: CASPAQPQHF

J: TRBJ1-3
D: .
size: .
length: 15
V: TRBV18
DNA: TGTGCCAGCTCACCACTAGGACTCATTGGAAACACCATATATTTT
CDR3: CASSPLGLIGNTIYF

J: TRBJ2-2
D: .
size: .
length: 13
V: TRBV11-2
DNA: TGTGCCAGCAGCTTCGGACTAACCGGGGAGCTGTTTTTT
CDR3: CASSFGLTGELFF

J: TRBJ2-7
D: TRBD2
size: .
length: 16
V: TRBV10-3
DNA: TGTGCCATCAGTCCCTCGGTAGCGGGAGGGTTGAGAGAGCAGTACTTC
CDR3: CAISPSVAGGLREQYF

J: TRBJ1-4
D: .
size: .
length: 15
V: TRBV7-2
DNA: TGTGCCAGCAGCTTAGCGGGACCACGGGTGGAAAAACTGTTTTTT
CDR3: CASSLAGPRVEKLFF

J: TRBJ1-5
D: TRBD1
size: few
length: 14
V: TRBV20-1
DNA: TGCAGTGCTAGATCGGACAGGGTCAATCAGCCCCAGCATTTT
CDR3: CSARSDRVNQPQHF

J: TRBJ2-1
D: .
size: few
length: 14
V: TRBV24-1
DNA: TGTGCCACCAGTGAGGGGACTCCCCGTAGTCAGCAGTTCTTC
CDR3: CATSEGTPRSQQFF

J: TRBJ2-2
D: TRBD2
size: .
length: 14
V: TRBV6-1
DNA: TGTGCCAGCAGGATAGCGGGGAACACCGGGGAGCTGTTTTTT
CDR3: CASRIAGNTGELFF

J: TRBJ1-2
D: .
size: once
length: 13
V: TRBV4-3
DNA: TGCGCCAGCAGCCAAGAAAGGCGAGGTTTCTACACCTTC
CDR3: CASSQERRGFYTF

J: TRBJ2-1
D: TRBD1
size: .
length: 17
V: TRBV19
DNA: TGTGCCAGTAGTACACAGACAGGGCGGGTCTACTACAATGAGCAGTTCTTC
CDR3: CASSTQTGRVYYNEQFF

J: TRBJ2-3
D: .
size: .
length: 12
V: TRBV20-1
DNA: TGCGGGGCCCTCCGGGGCACAGATACGCAGTATTTT
CDR3: CGALRGTDTQYF

J: TRBJ2-2
D: .
size: .
length: 14
V: TRBV11-2
DNA: TGTGCCAGCAGCTTAGGGACAGTTACCGGGGAGCTGTTTTTT
CDR3: CASSLGTVTGELFF

J: TRBJ1-5
D: TRBD1
size: .
length: 15
V: TRBV10-3
DNA: TGTGCCATCAGTGTCGGGACAGGGACCAATCAGCCCCAGCATTTT
CDR3: CAISVGTGTNQPQHF